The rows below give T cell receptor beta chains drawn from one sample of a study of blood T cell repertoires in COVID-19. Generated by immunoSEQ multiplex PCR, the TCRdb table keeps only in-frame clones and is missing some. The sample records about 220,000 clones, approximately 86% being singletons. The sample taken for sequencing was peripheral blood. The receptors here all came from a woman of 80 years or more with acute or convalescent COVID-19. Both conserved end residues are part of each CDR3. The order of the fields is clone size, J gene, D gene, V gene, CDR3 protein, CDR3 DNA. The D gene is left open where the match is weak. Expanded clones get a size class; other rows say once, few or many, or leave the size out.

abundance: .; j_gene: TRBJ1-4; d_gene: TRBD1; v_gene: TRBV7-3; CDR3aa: CASSTGRGSGKLFF; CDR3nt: TGTGCCAGCAGCACCGGCAGGGGGAGTGGGAAACTGTTTTTT
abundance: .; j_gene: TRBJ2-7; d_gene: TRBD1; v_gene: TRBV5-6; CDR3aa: CASSSTDRRTYEQYF; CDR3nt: TGTGCCAGCAGCTCGACGGACAGGCGGACCTACGAGCAGTACTTC
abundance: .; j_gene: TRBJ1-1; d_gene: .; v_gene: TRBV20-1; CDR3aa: CSASPLGAGRSTEAFF; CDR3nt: TGCAGTGCTAGTCCCCTTGGGGCAGGGCGGAGTACTGAAGCTTTCTTT
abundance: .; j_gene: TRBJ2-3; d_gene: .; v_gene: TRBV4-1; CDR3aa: CASSQTHPPPGTQYF; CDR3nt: TGCGCCAGCAGCCAAACTCACCCACCACCGGGTACGCAGTATTTT
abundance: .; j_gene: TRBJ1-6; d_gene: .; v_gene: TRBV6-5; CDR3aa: CATRRVGNRNSPLHF; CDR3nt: TGTGCCACCCGGAGGGTGGGCAATAGGAATTCACCCCTCCACTTT
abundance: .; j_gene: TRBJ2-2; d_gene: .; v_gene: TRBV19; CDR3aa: CASSISPSEVGRAGELFF; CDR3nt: TGTGCCAGTAGTATATCGCCCAGTGAGGTGGGCAGGGCCGGGGAGCTGTTTTTT
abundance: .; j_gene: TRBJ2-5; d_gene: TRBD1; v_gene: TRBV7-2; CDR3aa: CASSSQTGLRETQYF; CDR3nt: TGTGCCAGCAGCTCCCAGACAGGGCTGAGGGAGACCCAGTACTTC
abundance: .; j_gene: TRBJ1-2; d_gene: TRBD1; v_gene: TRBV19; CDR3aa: CASSMTGDRGFYGYTF; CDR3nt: TGTGCCAGTAGCATGACGGGGGACAGGGGTTTTTATGGCTACACCTTC
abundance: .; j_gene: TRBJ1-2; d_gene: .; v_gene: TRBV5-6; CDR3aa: CASSRGRLYGYTF; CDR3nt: TGTGCCAGCAGCCGAGGAAGGCTCTATGGCTACACCTTC
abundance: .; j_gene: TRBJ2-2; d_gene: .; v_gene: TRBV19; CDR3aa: CASHPQRVPRGTGELFF; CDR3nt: TGTGCCAGTCACCCGCAGAGGGTCCCCCGAGGCACCGGGGAGCTGTTTTTT
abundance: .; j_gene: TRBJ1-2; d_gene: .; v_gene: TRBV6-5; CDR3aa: CASGDGTTNYGYTF; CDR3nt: TGTGCCAGCGGCGACGGAACTACTAACTATGGCTACACCTTC
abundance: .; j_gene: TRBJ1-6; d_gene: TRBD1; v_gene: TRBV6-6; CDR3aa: CASTRTGAYNSPLHF; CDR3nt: TGTGCCAGCACCCGGACAGGGGCATATAATTCACCCCTCCACTTT
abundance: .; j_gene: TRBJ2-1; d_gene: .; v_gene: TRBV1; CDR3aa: CTSGIASGGPYNEQFF; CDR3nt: TGCACCAGCGGGATAGCTAGCGGGGGCCCCTACAATGAGCAGTTCTTC
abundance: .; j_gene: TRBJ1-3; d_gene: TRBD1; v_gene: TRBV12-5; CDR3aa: CASHRGLSSGNTIYF; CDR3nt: TGTGCTTCGCACAGGGGTCTGAGCTCTGGAAACACCATATATTTT
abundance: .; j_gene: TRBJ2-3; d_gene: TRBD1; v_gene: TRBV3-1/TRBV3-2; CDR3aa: CASSRLQGAAYTDTQYF; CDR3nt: TGTGCCAGCAGCCGTTTACAGGGGGCCGCCTATACAGATACGCAGTATTTT
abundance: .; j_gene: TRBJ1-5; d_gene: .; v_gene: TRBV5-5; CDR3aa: CASSLGGAGNNQPQHF; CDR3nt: TGTGCCAGCAGCTTGGGTGGGGCAGGTAACAATCAGCCCCAGCATTTT
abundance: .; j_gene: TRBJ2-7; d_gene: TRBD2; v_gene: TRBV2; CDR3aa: CASTAGGSREQYF; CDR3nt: TGTGCCAGCACAGCGGGGGGCTCCCGGGAGCAGTACTTC
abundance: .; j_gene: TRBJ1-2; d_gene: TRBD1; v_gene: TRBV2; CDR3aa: CASSARTGPTNYGYTF; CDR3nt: TGTGCCAGCAGTGCGAGGACAGGGCCCACTAACTATGGCTACACCTTC
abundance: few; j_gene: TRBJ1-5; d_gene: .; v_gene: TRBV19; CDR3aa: CASTSGRDNQPQHF; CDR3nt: TGTGCCAGTACATCAGGGAGGGACAATCAGCCCCAGCATTTT
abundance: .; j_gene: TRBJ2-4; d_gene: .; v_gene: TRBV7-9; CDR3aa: CASSPVGGLWDIQYF; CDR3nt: TGTGCCAGCAGCCCGGTGGGGGGACTCTGGGACATTCAGTACTTC
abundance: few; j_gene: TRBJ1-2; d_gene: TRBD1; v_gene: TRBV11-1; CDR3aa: CASSPIRGQASGYTF; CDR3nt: TGTGCCAGCAGCCCCATACGAGGACAGGCCTCTGGCTACACCTTC
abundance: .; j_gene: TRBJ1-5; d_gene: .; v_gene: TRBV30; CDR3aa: CAWSAGSKPQHF; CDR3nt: TGTGCCTGGAGTGCCGGGAGCAAGCCCCAGCATTTT
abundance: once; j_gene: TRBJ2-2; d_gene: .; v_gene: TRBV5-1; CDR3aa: CASSLGPDGELFF; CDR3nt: TGCGCCAGCAGCTTGGGGCCTGACGGGGAGCTGTTTTTT
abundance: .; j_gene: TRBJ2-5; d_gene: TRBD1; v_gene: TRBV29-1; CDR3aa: CSVVRGGHQETQYF; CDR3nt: TGCAGCGTTGTGAGAGGGGGCCATCAAGAGACCCAGTACTTC
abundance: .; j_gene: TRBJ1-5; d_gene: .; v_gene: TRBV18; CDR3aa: CASSPPNRDSNQPQHF; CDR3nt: TGTGCCAGCTCACCCCCGAACAGGGATAGCAATCAGCCCCAGCATTTT
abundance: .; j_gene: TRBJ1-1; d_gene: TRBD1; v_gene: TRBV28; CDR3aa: CASIGAGGQAFF; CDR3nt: TGTGCCAGCATAGGAGCAGGGGGCCAAGCTTTCTTT
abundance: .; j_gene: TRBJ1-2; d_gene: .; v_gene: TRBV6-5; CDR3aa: CASSRGQLANYGYTF; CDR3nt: TGTGCCAGCAGCCGCGGACAGCTAGCTAACTATGGCTACACCTTC
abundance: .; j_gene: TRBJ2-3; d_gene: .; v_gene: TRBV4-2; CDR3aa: CASSQDGRVGTDTQYF; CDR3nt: TGTGCCAGCAGCCAAGATGGCAGGGTTGGCACAGATACGCAGTATTTT
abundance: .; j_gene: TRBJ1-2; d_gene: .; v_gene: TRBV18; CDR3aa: CASSETVNGGYTF; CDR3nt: TGTGCCAGCTCAGAGACAGTCAATGGGGGCTACACCTTC
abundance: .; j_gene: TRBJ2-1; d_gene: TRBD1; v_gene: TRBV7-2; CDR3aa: CASSLGGQGGEQFF; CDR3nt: TGTGCCAGCAGCTTAGGGGGACAGGGGGGAGAGCAGTTCTTC
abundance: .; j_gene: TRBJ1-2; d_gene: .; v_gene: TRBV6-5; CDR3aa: CASTPAGTPYGYTF; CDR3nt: TGTGCCAGCACTCCAGCCGGGACACCCTATGGCTACACCTTC
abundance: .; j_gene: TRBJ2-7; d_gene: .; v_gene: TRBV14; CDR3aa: CASHRGAGEQYF; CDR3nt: TGTGCCAGCCACAGGGGAGCGGGCGAGCAGTACTTC
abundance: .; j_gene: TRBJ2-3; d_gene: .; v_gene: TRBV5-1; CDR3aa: CASSLDRVNTDTQYF; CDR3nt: TGCGCCAGCAGCTTGGACAGGGTAAACACAGATACGCAGTATTTT
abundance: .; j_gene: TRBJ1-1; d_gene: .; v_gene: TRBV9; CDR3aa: CASSVGDGAGTRNTEAFF; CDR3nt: TGTGCCAGCAGCGTAGGCGACGGGGCAGGGACACGGAACACTGAAGCTTTCTTT
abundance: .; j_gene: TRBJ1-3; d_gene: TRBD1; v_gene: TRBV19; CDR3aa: CASRNPGQGAHSGNTIYF; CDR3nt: TGTGCCAGTAGAAATCCGGGACAGGGGGCCCACTCTGGAAACACCATATATTTT
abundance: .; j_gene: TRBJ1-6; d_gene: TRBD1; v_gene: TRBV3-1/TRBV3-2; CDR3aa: CASSSGTGINSPLHF; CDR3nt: TGTGCCAGCAGCTCAGGGACAGGGATCAATTCACCCCTCCACTTT
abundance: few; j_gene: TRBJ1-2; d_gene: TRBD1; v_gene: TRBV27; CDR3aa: CASGLQGAYGYTF; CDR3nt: TGTGCCAGCGGACTACAGGGGGCCTATGGCTACACCTTC
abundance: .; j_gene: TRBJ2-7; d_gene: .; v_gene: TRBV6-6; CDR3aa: CASSNEGYEQYF; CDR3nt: TGTGCCAGCAGTAATGAGGGCTACGAGCAGTACTTC
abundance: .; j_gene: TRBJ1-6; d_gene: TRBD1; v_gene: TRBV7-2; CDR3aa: CASSFNPTGQSPLHF; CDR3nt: TGTGCCAGCAGCTTCAACCCGACAGGGCAGTCACCCCTCCACTTT
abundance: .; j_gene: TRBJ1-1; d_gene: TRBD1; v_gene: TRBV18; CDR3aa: CASSLKEYRGVTEAFF; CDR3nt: TGTGCCAGCTCACTAAAGGAGTACAGGGGGGTCACTGAAGCTTTCTTT
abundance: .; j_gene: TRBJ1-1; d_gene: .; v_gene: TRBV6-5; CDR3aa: CASSPTIYTEAFF; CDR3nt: TGTGCCAGCAGTCCGACAATCTACACTGAAGCTTTCTTT
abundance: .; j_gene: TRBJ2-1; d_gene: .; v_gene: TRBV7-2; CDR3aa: CASSANNGGQFF; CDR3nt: TGTGCCAGCAGCGCCAACAACGGGGGGCAGTTCTTC
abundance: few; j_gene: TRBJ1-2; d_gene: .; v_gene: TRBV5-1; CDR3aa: CASSLSGDYGYTF; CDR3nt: TGCGCCAGCAGCTTGTCAGGGGACTATGGCTACACCTTC
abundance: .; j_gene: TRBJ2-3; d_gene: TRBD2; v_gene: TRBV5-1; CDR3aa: CASSEPLAGGATDTQYF; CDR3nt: TGCGCCAGCAGCGAACCTTTAGCGGGGGGGGCCACAGATACGCAGTATTTT
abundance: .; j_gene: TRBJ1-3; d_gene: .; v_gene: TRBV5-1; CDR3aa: CASSYHAASSSGNTIYF; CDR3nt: TGCGCCAGCAGCTACCATGCAGCGTCTTCCTCTGGAAACACCATATATTTT
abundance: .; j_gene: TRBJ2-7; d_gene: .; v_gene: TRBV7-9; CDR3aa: CASISHVGGAIDYEQYF; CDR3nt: TGTGCCAGCATCTCTCATGTGGGGGGGGCCATAGACTACGAGCAGTACTTC
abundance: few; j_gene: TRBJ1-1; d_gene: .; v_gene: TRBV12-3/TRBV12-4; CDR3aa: CASRQERTEAFF; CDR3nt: TGTGCCAGCAGACAAGAGAGGACTGAAGCTTTCTTT
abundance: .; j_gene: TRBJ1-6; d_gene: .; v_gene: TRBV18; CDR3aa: CASSPGLPGDNDSPLHF; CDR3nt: TGTGCCAGCTCACCAGGGCTGCCAGGGGATAATGATTCACCCCTCCACTTT
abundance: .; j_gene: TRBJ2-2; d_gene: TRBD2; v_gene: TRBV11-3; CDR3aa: CASSYQAGGDTGELFF; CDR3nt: TGTGCCAGCAGCTACCAAGCGGGGGGGGACACCGGGGAGCTGTTTTTT
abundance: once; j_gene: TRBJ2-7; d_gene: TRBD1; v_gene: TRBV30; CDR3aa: CAWSEGTGGQYF; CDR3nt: TGTGCCTGGAGCGAAGGGACAGGGGGGCAGTACTTC
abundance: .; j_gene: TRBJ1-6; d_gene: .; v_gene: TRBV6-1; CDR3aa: CASSEAEYRSSPLHF; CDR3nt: TGTGCCAGCAGTGAAGCAGAATACCGGTCCTCACCCCTCCACTTT
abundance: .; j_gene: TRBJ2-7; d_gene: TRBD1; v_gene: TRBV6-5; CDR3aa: CASTGQLPREYEQYF; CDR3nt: TGTGCCAGCACGGGACAGTTACCAAGGGAATACGAGCAGTACTTC
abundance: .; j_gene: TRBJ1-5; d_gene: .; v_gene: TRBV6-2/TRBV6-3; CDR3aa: CASSYSSGEDQPQHF; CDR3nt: TGTGCCAGCAGTTACTCATCGGGTGAAGATCAGCCCCAGCATTTT
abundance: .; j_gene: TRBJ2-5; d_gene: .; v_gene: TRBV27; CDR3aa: CASSLPLYQETQYF; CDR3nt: TGTGCCAGCAGTTTACCTTTGTACCAAGAGACCCAGTACTTC
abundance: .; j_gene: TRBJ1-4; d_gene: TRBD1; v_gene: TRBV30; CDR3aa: CAWSAGTVTNEKLFF; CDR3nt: TGTGCCTGGAGTGCCGGGACAGTAACTAATGAAAAACTGTTTTTT
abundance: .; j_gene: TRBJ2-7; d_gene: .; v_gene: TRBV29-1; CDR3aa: CSVGGTANYEQYF; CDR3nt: TGCAGCGTTGGGGGGACTGCCAACTACGAGCAGTACTTC
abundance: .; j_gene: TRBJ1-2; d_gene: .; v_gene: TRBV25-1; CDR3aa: CASSFGMGGYTF; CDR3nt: TGTGCCAGCAGTTTCGGGATGGGGGGCTACACCTTC
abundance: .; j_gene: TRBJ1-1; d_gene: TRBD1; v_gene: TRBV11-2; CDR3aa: CASSLNTGTGSEAFF; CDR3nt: TGTGCCAGCAGCTTAAATACCGGGACAGGGAGTGAAGCTTTCTTT
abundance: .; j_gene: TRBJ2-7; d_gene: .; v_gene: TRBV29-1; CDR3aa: CSGTEGGSYEQYF; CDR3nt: TGCAGCGGGACCGAGGGCGGCTCCTACGAGCAGTACTTC
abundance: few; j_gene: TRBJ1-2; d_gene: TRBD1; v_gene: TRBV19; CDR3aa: CASTADHKGGPVYGYTF; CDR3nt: TGTGCCAGTACGGCAGATCACAAAGGGGGCCCCGTCTATGGCTACACCTTC